These 6 T cell receptor delta chains came from one sample sequenced in a study of Vδ1+ human thymocytes. General study points: Thymic TRG and TRD repertoires appeared highly polyclonal.

Sequences come from RNA converted to cDNA by reverse transcription. CDR3 amplicons came from multiplex PCR with pooled V-gene forward and constant-region reverse primers. TCRdb reprocessed the multiplex PCR reads through CATT. Of tens of thousands of delta-chain clones detected, around 32% appear once; the ten largest clones hold around 1.5%. These receptors lack a known antigen. The sequenced material came from Vdelta1+ gamma-delta thymocytes from the thymus. As for subset: FACS-sorted CD3+ TCRalphabeta- TCRVdelta1+ TCRVdelta2- thymocytes. The receptors derive from a boy in the first two years of life who had congenital heart surgery.

The table lists this clone with a few counts. Other DNA sequences in the sample encode the same CDR3. The chain uses TRDV1 and TRDJ1; no clear D. Trimming cost V 1 base and J 3 bases, with 24 bases left between them. The germline V gene has CDR1 TSWWSYY and CDR2 QGS. The CDR3 loop spans 19 amino acids. CDR3 nucleotide sequence: TGTGCTCTTGGGGAACCAATCCTTGGTTGGTACGAGGAGGCCGATAAACTCATCTTT. It codes for CALGEPILGWYEEADKLIF.

This clone is deemed medium-sized. The gene calls are TRDV1 and TRDJ1; possibly TRDD3 for D (5 bases). Germline V lookup: CDR1 TSWWSYY, CDR2 QGS. This CDR3 spans 14 amino acids. Trimming took off 4 bases at V and 8 bases at J, with 17 bases between the two ends. DNA for the CDR3: TGTGCTCTTGGGGCCGGGGGCCCCCGGGACAAACTCATCTTT. Amino acids: CALGAGGPRDKLIF.

Points on this clone: At the DNA level, this CDR3 is encoded by other sequences in the same sample as well. This rearrangement joins TRDV1 to TRDJ1; D ambiguous. The V gene lost 2 bases and the J gene lost 0 bases, with 19 bases spanning the gap. The CDR3 contains 18 residues. Germline V CDR1 and CDR2: TSWWSYY, QGS. The CDR3 DNA reads TGTGCTCTTGGGGAAACAAGTGCGGTGGCCGAGTACACCGATAAACTCATCTTT. It encodes CALGETSAVAEYTDKLIF.

This clone was observed once. The same CDR3 can be traced to other DNA sequences in this sample. The chain recombines TRDV1 with TRDJ1; maybe TRDD3 (5 bases). This CDR3 spans 21 amino acids. Germline lookup yields CDR1 TSWWSYY and CDR2 QGS. V dropped 3 bases and J dropped 0 bases, with 29 bases sitting between them. The CDR3 DNA follows: TGTGCTCTTGGGGAGCCAGTTTGGCCCACCCAATACGCGCGGCACACCGATAAACTCATCTTT. Amino acid sequence: CALGEPVWPTQYARHTDKLIF.

This clone has a handful of counts. This chain joins TRDV1 and TRDJ1; 8 bases are shared with TRDD3. V trimming: 0 bases; J trimming: 2 bases; junction bases outside the gene matches: 23. Germline CDR1 and CDR2: TSWWSYY and QGS. The CDR3 sequence is 22 residues long. CDR3 sequence (DNA): TGTGCTCTTGGGGAACTCCCGTTACGAGCTGGGGGACCGGGGACTTTTACCGATAAACTCATCTTT. The encoded protein is CALGELPLRAGGPGTFTDKLIF.

The genes are TRDV1 and TRDJ1; D ambiguous. The CDR3 runs 18 residues. The germline V gene has CDR1 TSWWSYY and CDR2 QGS. Trimming shortened V by 5 bases and J by 0 bases, and 22 bases separated the two germline ends. CDR3 bases: TGTGCTCTTGGGATCCGGCGGTCATCCACGGCGTACACCGATAAACTCATCTTT. Amino acids: CALGIRRSSTAYTDKLIF.